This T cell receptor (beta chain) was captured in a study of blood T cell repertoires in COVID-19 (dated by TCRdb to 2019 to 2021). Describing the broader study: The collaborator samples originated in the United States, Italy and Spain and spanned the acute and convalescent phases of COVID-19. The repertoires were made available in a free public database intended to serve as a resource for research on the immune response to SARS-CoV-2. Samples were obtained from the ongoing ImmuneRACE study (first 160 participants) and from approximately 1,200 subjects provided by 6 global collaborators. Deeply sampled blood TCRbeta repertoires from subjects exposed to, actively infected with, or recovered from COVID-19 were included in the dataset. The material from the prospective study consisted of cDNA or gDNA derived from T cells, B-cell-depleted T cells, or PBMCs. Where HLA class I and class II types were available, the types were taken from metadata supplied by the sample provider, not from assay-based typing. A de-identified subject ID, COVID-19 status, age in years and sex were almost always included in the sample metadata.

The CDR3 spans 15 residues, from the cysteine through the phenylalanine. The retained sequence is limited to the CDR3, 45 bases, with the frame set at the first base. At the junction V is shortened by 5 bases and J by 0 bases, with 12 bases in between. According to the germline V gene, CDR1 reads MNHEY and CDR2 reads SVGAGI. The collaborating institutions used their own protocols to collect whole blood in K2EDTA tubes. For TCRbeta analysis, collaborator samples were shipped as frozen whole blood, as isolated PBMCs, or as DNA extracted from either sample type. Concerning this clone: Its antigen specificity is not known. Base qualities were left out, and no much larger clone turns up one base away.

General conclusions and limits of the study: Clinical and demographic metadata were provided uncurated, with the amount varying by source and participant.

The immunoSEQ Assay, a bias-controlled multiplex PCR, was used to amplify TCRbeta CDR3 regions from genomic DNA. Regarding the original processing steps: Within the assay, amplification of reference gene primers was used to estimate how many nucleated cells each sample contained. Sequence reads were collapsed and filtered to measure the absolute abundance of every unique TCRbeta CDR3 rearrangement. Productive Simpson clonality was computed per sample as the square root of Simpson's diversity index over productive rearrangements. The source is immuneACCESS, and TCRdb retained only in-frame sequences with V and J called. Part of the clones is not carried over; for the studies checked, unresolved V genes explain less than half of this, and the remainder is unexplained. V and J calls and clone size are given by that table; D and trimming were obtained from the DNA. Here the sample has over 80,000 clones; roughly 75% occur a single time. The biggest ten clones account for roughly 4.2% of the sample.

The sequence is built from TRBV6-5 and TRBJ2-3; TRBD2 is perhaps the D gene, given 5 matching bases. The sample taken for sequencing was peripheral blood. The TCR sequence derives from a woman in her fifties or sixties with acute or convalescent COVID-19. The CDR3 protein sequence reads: CASSPSLASTDTQYF. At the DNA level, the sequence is TGTGCCAGCAGTCCCTCTCTAGCTAGCACAGATACGCAGTATTTT.